The 8 T cell receptor beta chains listed next were all sequenced from one sample in a study of cytomegalovirus exposure and HLA in healthy donors. PCR employed 60 Vbeta and 13 Jbeta primers. Only in-frame clones appear in the TCRdb table, and some are missing; sequencing was by immunoSEQ multiplex PCR. The sample has 95,000 to 100,000 clones; about 80% are singletons. Specimen: PBMCs. Every receptor here comes from a man aged 55-75 years in good health and CMV-seropositive.

The chain joins TRBV9 to TRBJ1-2; TRBD1 aligns across 8 bases. The CDR3 runs to 18 residues. The V gene end was trimmed by 0 bases and the J gene end by 7 bases; junction bases not matched to a gene: 17. The germline gives CDR1 SGDLS, CDR2 YYNGEE. CDR3 coding DNA: TGTGCCAGCAGCGTAGCTGGGACAGGTACCCGGGAGTCTGTTGGCTACACCTTC. This gives the protein CASSVAGTGTRESVGYTF. Drawing the rest from reference TRBV9 and TRBJ1-2, the complete variable domain is DSGVTQTPKHLITATGQRVTLRCSPRSGDLSVYWYQQSLDQGLQFLIQYYNGEERAKGNILERFSAQQFPDLHSELNLSSLELGDSALYFCASSVAGTGTRESVGYTFGSGTRLTVV.

Written as DNA, the CDR3 is TGTGCCAGCAGTTATTCGGGACAGGGATCCTACGAGCAGTACTTC. Its translation is CASSYSGQGSYEQYF. This chain links TRBV6-5 with TRBJ2-7, with 9 positions matching TRBD1. Germline loops: CDR1 MNHEY, CDR2 SVGAGI. This CDR3 contains 15 residues. Unmatched junction bases numbered 4, after V lost 3 bases and J lost 1 base.

This chain connects TRBV27 to TRBJ1-1; D gene unclear. V was pared by 3 bases and J by 0 bases, with 5 bases between. This CDR3 comprises 13 residues. Germline V gene sequence: CDR1 MNHEY, CDR2 SMNVEV (reference sequence). The CDR3 spells CASSFRLNTEAFF. In nucleotides, the CDR3 is TGTGCCAGCAGTTTTAGATTGAACACTGAAGCTTTCTTT.

This clone was seen only a few times. The chain combines TRBV5-1 with TRBJ2-5; the D gene is possibly TRBD1 (6 bases). This CDR3 contains 15 residues. V was pared by 0 bases and J by 1 base, with 10 bases between. Germline V gene data show CDR1 as SGHRS and CDR2 as YFSETQ. The CDR3 spells CASSLAGTLQETQYF. Here the CDR3 DNA reads TGCGCCAGCAGCTTGGCTGGGACACTCCAAGAGACCCAGTACTTC.

The chain employs TRBV5-8 and TRBJ1-5; 7 bases are a match to TRBD1. V gave up 4 bases and J gave up 0 bases; unmatched junction bases: 4. The CDR3 has 15 amino acids. Germline CDR1 is SGHTS and CDR2 is YDEGEE. CDR3 region: CASSPGTVSNQPQHF. The DNA of the CDR3 is TGTGCCAGCAGCCCCGGGACAGTTAGCAATCAGCCCCAGCATTTT.

This chain links TRBV5-1 with TRBJ2-7, with 8 bases aligning to TRBD1. V lost 4 bases to trimming and J lost 0 bases; unmatched junction nucleotides: 9. Germline V gene lookup returns CDR1 SGHRS and CDR2 YFSETQ. The CDR3 is made up of 16 amino acids. CDR3 nucleotides: TGCGCCAGCAGCACGGGCCCCAGGGGGCACTCCTACGAGCAGTACTTC. It is translated as CASSTGPRGHSYEQYF.

The V gene is TRBV19, the J gene TRBJ2-2, with 11 bases identical to TRBD2. The CDR3 extends over 16 amino acids. The germline gives CDR1 LNHDA, CDR2 SQIVND (reference sequence). The trim removed 8 bases at V and 1 base at J, leaving 6 bases unmatched. The CDR3 DNA sequence: TGTGCCAGTCGCCTAGCGGGGGGAGGGAACACCGGGGAGCTGTTTTTT. Translated, it gives CASRLAGGGNTGELFF.

The chain joins TRBV28 to TRBJ1-2; no clear D gene. Germline CDR1 is MDHEN and CDR2 is SYDVKM. The CDR3 length is 13 residues. The V gene lost 5 bases and the J gene lost 4 bases, with 11 bases spanning the gap. This chain's CDR3 is CASSTGRAYGYTF. Written as DNA, the CDR3 is TGTGCCAGCAGTACGGGGAGGGCCTATGGCTACACCTTC.